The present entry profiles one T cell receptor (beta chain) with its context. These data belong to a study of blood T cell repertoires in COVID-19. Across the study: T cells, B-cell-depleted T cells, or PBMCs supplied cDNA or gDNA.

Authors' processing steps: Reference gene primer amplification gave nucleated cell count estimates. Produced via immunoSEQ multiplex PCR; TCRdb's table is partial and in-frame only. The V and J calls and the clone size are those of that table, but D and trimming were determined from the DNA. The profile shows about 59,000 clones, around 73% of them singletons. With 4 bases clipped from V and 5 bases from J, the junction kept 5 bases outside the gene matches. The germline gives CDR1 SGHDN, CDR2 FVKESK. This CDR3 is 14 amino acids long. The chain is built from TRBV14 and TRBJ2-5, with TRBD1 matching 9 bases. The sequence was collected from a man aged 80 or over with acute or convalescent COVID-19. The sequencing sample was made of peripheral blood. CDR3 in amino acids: CASSPRTGVETQYF. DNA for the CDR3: TGTGCCAGCAGCCCACGGACAGGGGTTGAGACCCAGTACTTC.